The 15 T cell receptor beta chains below were found in one sample sequenced in a study of blood T cell repertoires in COVID-19. The data were produced by immunoSEQ multiplex PCR, yet TCRdb's version contains in-frame clones alone and is incomplete. Of roughly 68,000 clones in the sample, roughly 81% are singletons; the top ten hold roughly 8.3%. Sequenced material: peripheral blood. The receptor source for this set is a human donor in a cohort sampled during active COVID-19.

The CDR3 nucleotides read TGCGCCAGCAGCTTGGAGGTACTACCCTCCTACGAGCAGTACTTC. Translating it yields CASSLEVLPSYEQYF. This chain uses TRBV5-1 with TRBJ2-7; no reliable D call. The CDR3 spans 15 residues. Looked up from germline, CDR1 is SGHRS and CDR2 is YFSETQ. The ends were cut back, 0 bases at V and 0 bases at J, with 10 bases in the middle.

The chain carries TRBV4-2 and TRBJ1-5; a possible D gene is TRBD1 (6 bases). Trimming left V 0 bases short and J 5 bases short, with 17 bases between. Germline CDR1 and CDR2: LGHNA and YNFKEQ. This CDR3 region has 17 residues. Written as DNA, the CDR3 is TGTGCCAGCAGCCAAGACCTACAGGGATTGTCTGATCAGCCCCAGCATTTT. Translating gives CASSQDLQGLSDQPQHF.

Of note for this clone: At one boundary the junction diverges from the germline segment, which might be a read error. The rearrangement uses TRBV3-1 (or the pseudogene TRBV3-2) and TRBJ2-1; 9 nucleotides align to TRBD2. The CDR3 length is 15 residues. The germline V gene encodes CDR1 LGHDT and CDR2 YNNKEL (reference sequence). CDR3 in DNA: TGTGCCAGCAGCCAAGAAGGTCGGGAGCGGGGGGTTACGGTCTTC. Translation: CASSQEGRERGVTVF.

The genes are TRBV28 and TRBJ2-7; D gene uncertain. The V gene lost 7 bases and the J gene lost 0 bases, with 10 bases spanning the gap. CDR1 and CDR2 (germline): MDHEN, SYDVKM. This CDR3 contains 13 residues. DNA of the CDR3: TGTGCCAGCACCTCTGAGGCCTCCTACGAGCAGTACTTC. Encoded protein: CASTSEASYEQYF.

The V and J genes are TRBV28 and TRBJ1-5; no definite D call. Germline V CDR1 and CDR2: MDHEN, SYDVKM. The germline V and J ends were trimmed by 6 bases and 0 bases, with 12 bases remaining between them. The CDR3 runs to 15 residues. The CDR3 loop reads CASSLAVGSNQPQHF. In nucleotides, the CDR3 is TGTGCCAGCAGCTTAGCGGTGGGTAGCAATCAGCCCCAGCATTTT.

The J gene is TRBJ2-3, the V gene TRBV9; 8 nucleotides line up with TRBD2. Germline V gene lookup returns CDR1 SGDLS and CDR2 YYNGEE. This CDR3 region has 19 residues. The J segment lost 1 base and the V segment lost 3 bases, leaving 16 bases of the junction unmatched. The CDR3 reads CASSGAFRGAGGGTDTQYF. The CDR3 DNA follows: TGTGCCAGCAGCGGGGCCTTCCGCGGGGCGGGAGGAGGCACAGATACGCAGTATTTT.

The DNA of the CDR3 is TGTGCCAGCCAACAGGTCCATGGCTCCTACAATGAGCAGTTCTTC. It codes for CASQQVHGSYNEQFF. This rearrangement joins TRBV19 to TRBJ2-1, with D tentatively TRBD1 (5 bases). Germline assignment: CDR1 LNHDA and CDR2 SQIVND (reference sequence). This CDR3 region has 15 residues. V lost 9 bases and J lost 0, with 15 bases in between. The whole variable domain, remainder taken from reference TRBV19 and TRBJ2-1, is DGGITQSPKYLFRKEGQNVTLSCEQNLNHDAMYWYRQDPGQGLRLIYYSQIVNDFQKGDIAEGYSVSREKKESFPLTVTSAQKNPTAFYLCASQQVHGSYNEQFFGPGTRLTVL.

The rearrangement uses TRBV6-5 and TRBJ1-1; weak D call: TRBD1 (6 bases). Germline V CDR1 and CDR2: MNHEY, SVGAGI. The V and J ends lost 6 bases and 7 bases respectively, with 15 bases between them. This CDR3 is built from 13 residues. CDR3 nucleotides: TGTGCCAGCAGGCCGGGGGGGGCCCTTGAAGCTTTCTTT. It is translated as CASRPGGALEAFF.

V is TRBV5-1 and J is TRBJ2-2; 11 bases align to TRBD2. The CDR3 is 16 residues long. CDR1 and CDR2 (germline): SGHRS, YFSETQ. V lost 2 bases and J lost 2; bases outside the gene matches: 2. CDR3 protein: CASSFLAGGNTGELFF. The DNA of the CDR3 is TGCGCCAGCAGCTTTCTAGCGGGGGGTAACACCGGGGAGCTGTTTTTT.

The chain employs TRBV3-1 (or the pseudogene TRBV3-2) and TRBJ2-7; weak D call: TRBD2 (6 bases). CDR1 and CDR2 from the germline V gene are LGHDT and YNNKEL (reference sequence). V lost 3 bases, J lost 3 bases, and 18 bases lay in between. The CDR3 consists of 16 residues. The CDR3, as DNA: TGTGCCAGCAGCCACGCCACCGGGACTGGACTCTACGAGCAGTACTTC. Its translation is CASSHATGTGLYEQYF.

This clone was observed once. The chain combines TRBV18 with TRBJ2-5; D is perhaps TRBD2 (5 bases). The CDR3 consists of 13 residues. The germline V and J ends were trimmed by 2 bases and 3 bases, with 7 bases remaining between them. Per germline, CDR1 KGHSH and CDR2 LQKENI. This CDR3 is CASSPGAEETQYF. In nucleotides, the CDR3 is TGTGCCAGCTCACCAGGAGCGGAAGAGACCCAGTACTTC. Supplemented by reference TRBV18 and TRBJ2-5, the full variable domain reads NAGVMQNPRHLVRRRGQEARLRCSPMKGHSHVYWYRQLPEEGLKFMVYLQKENIIDESGMPKERFSAEFPKEGPSILRIQQVVRGDSAAYFCASSPGAEETQYFGPGTRLLVL.

The chain joins TRBV27 to TRBJ2-7; tentative D call: TRBD2 (6 bases). Deletions cut 1 base from V and 6 bases from J, with 22 bases between. Germline V gene data show CDR1 as MNHEY and CDR2 as SMNVEV (reference sequence). The CDR3 has 17 residues. The CDR3 sequence: CASSLFPRPSGGSEQYF. The DNA for the CDR3 is TGTGCCAGCAGTTTATTCCCGAGGCCCTCCGGAGGGTCCGAGCAGTACTTC.

CDR3 protein: CASSFSPGTGSGSPLHF. CDR3 DNA: TGTGCCAGCAGCTTCAGTCCCGGGACAGGGTCGGGATCACCCCTCCACTTT. This chain joins TRBV7-8 and TRBJ1-6; the match to TRBD1 covers 9 bases. Germline V gives CDR1 SGHVS, CDR2 FQNEAQ. The V segment lost 3 bases and the J segment 10 bases; nucleotides outside the gene matches: 13. This CDR3 region has 17 residues.

V and J are TRBV3-1 (or the pseudogene TRBV3-2) and TRBJ2-5; 15 positions agree with TRBD2. The CDR3 length is 17 residues. V was clipped by 4 bases and J by 5 bases; unmatched bases: 8. CDR1 is LGHDT, CDR2 YNNKEL, per germline (reference sequence). The CDR3 spells CASSRGTSGRIRETQYF. The CDR3 DNA reads TGTGCCAGCAGCCGTGGGACTAGCGGGAGGATCCGGGAGACCCAGTACTTC.

This chain connects TRBV24-1 to TRBJ2-5; the D gene is possibly TRBD2 (5 bases). Per the germline V gene, CDR1 is KGHDR and CDR2 is SFDVKD. Deletions cut 1 base from V and 3 bases from J, with 11 bases between. The CDR3 totals 15 residues. The CDR3 loop is CATSDFEGKEETQYF. The CDR3 region has the DNA TGTGCCACCAGTGATTTCGAGGGCAAGGAAGAGACCCAGTACTTC.